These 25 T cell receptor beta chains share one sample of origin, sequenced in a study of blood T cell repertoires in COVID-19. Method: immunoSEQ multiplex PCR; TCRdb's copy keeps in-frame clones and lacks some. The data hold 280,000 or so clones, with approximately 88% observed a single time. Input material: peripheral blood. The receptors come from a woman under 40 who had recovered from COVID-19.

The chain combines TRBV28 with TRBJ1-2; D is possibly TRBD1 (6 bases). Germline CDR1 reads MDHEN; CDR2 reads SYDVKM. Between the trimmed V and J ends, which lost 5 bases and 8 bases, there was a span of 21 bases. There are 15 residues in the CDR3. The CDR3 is CASSLGTGTIMGYTF. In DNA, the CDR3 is TGTGCCAGCAGTCTCGGCACAGGGACCATAATGGGCTACACCTTC.

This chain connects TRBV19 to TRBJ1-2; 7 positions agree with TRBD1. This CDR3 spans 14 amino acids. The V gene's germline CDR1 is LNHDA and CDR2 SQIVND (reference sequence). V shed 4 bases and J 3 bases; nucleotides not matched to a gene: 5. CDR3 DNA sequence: TGTGCCAGTAGTACCCGACAGGGAGACTATGGCTACACCTTC. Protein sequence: CASSTRQGDYGYTF.

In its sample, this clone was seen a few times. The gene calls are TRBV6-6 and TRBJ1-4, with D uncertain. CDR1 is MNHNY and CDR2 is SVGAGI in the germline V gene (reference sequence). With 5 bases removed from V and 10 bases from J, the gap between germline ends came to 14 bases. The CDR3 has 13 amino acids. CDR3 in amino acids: CASSTGSLGKLFF. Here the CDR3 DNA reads TGTGCCAGCAGTACCGGTTCTCTTGGAAAACTGTTTTTT.

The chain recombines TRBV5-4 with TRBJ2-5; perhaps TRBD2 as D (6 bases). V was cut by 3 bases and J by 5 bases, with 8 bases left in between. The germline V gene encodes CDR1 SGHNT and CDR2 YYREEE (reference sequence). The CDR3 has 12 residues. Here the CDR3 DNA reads TGTGCCAGCAGCTGGAGGGCGGAGACCCAGTACTTC. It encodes CASSWRAETQYF.

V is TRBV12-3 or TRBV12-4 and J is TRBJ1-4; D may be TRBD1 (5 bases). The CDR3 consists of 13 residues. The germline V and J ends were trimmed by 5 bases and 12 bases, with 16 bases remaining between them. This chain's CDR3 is CASSPETAGELFF. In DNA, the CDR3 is TGTGCCAGCAGTCCAGAGACGGCGGGGGAACTGTTTTTT.

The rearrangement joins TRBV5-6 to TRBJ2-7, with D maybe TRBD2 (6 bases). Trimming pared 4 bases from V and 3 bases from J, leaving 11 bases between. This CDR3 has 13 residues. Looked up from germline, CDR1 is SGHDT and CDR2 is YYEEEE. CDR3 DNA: TGTGCCAGCAGCGCGGGACCGGACTACGAGCAGTACTTC. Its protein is CASSAGPDYEQYF.

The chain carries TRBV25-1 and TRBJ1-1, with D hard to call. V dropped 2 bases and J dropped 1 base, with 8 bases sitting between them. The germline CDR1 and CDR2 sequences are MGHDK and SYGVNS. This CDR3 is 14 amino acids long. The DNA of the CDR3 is TGTGCCAGCAGTGAACCACAGACGAACACTGAAGCTTTCTTT. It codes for CASSEPQTNTEAFF.

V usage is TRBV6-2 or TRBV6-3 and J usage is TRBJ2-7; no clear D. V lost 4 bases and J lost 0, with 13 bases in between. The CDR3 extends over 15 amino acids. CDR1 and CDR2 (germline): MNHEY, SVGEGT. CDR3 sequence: CASSSHIRSSYEQYF. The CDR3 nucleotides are TGTGCCAGCAGTTCCCATATAAGGAGCTCCTACGAGCAGTACTTC.

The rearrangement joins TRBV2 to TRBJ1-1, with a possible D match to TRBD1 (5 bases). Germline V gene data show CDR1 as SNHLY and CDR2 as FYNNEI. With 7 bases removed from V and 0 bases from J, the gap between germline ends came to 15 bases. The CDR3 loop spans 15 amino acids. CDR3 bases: TGTGCCAGCACCCTACCCAGGGAACTGAACACTGAAGCTTTCTTT. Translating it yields CASTLPRELNTEAFF. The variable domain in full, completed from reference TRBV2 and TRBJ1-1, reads EPEVTQTPSHQVTQMGQEVILRCVPISNHLYFYWYRQILGQKVEFLVSFYNNEISEKSEIFDDQFSVERPDGSNFTLKIRSTKLEDSAMYFCASTLPRELNTEAFFGQGTRLTVV.

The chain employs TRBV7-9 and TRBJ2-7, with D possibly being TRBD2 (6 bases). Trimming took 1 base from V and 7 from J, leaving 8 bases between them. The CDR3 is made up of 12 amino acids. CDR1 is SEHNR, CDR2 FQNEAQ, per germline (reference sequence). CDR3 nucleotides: TGTGCCAGCAGCTTAGTTGCGGGGGAGCAGTACTTC. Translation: CASSLVAGEQYF.

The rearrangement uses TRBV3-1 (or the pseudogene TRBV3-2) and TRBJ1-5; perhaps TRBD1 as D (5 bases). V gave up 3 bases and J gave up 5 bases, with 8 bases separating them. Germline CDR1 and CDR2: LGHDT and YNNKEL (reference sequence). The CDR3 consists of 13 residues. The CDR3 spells CASSQQGDQPQHF. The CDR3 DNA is TGTGCCAGCAGCCAGCAGGGTGATCAGCCCCAGCATTTT.

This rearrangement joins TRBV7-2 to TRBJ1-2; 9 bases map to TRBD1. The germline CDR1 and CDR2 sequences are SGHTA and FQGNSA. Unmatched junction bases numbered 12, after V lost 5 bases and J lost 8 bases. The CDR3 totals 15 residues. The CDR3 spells CASSPTGQGLGGYTF. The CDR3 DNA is TGTGCCAGCAGCCCAACGGGACAGGGATTAGGGGGCTACACCTTC. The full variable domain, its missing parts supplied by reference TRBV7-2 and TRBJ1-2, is GAGVSQSPSNKVTEKGKDVELRCDPISGHTALYWYRQSLGQGLEFLIYFQGNSAPDKSGLPSDRFSAERTGGSVSTLTIQRTQQEDSAVYLCASSPTGQGLGGYTFGSGTRLTVV.

The CDR3 nucleotides read TGCGCCAGCAGCCTGACTCCGGCCGGAGGACAGTGGAATTCACCCCTCCACTTT. Its protein product is CASSLTPAGGQWNSPLHF. The chain is built from TRBV5-1 and TRBJ1-6; D perhaps matches TRBD1 (6 bases). This CDR3 comprises 18 residues. From germline, CDR1 is SGHRS and CDR2 YFSETQ. V was cut by 4 bases and J by 7 bases, with 24 bases left in between.

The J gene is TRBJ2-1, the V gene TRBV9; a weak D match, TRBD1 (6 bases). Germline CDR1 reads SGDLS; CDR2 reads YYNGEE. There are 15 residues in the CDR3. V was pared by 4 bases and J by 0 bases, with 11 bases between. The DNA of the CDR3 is TGTGCCAGCAGCCTGGACAGTCGCTCCTACAATGAGCAGTTCTTC. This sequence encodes CASSLDSRSYNEQFF. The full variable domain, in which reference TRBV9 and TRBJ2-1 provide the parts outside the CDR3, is DSGVTQTPKHLITATGQRVTLRCSPRSGDLSVYWYQQSLDQGLQFLIQYYNGEERAKGNILERFSAQQFPDLHSELNLSSLELGDSALYFCASSLDSRSYNEQFFGPGTRLTVL.

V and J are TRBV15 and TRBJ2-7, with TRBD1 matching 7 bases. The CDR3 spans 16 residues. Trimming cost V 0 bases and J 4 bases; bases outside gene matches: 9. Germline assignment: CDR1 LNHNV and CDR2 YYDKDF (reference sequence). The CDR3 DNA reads TGTGCCACCAGCAGAGATCGGGACAGTCGATATTACGAGCAGTACTTC. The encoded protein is CATSRDRDSRYYEQYF.

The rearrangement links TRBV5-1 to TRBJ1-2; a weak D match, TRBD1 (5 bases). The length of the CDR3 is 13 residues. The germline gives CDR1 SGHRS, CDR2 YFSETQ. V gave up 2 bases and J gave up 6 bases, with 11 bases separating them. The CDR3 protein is CASSFGGNDGYTF. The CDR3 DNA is TGCGCCAGCAGCTTCGGGGGGAACGATGGCTACACCTTC. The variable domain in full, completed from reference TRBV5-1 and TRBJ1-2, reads KAGVTQTPRYLIKTRGQQVTLSCSPISGHRSVSWYQQTPGQGLQFLFEYFSETQRNKGNFPGRFSGRQFSNSRSEMNVSTLELGDSALYLCASSFGGNDGYTFGSGTRLTVV.

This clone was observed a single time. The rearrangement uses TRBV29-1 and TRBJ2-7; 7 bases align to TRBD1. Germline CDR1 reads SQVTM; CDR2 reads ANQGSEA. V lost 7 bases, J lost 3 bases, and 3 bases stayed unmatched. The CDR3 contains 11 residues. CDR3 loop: CSAGQDYEQYF. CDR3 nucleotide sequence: TGCAGCGCCGGACAGGACTACGAGCAGTACTTC.

CDR3 bases: TGTGCCAGCAGACTAGCTTCCGGGACAGGGTTCCACGAGCAGTACTTC. This sequence encodes CASRLASGTGFHEQYF. This chain uses TRBV28 with TRBJ2-7; 9 nucleotides line up with TRBD1. The CDR3 runs 16 residues. V dropped 6 bases and J dropped 5; count of bases not matched to a gene: 14. CDR1 and CDR2 from the germline V gene are MDHEN and SYDVKM.

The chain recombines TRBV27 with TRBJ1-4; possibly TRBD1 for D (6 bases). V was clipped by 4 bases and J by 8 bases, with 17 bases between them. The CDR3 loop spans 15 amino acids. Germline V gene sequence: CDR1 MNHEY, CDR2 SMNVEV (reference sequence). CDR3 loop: CASSSDDRNGEKLFF. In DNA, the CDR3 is TGTGCCAGCAGTTCCGACGACAGGAATGGCGAAAAACTGTTTTTT.

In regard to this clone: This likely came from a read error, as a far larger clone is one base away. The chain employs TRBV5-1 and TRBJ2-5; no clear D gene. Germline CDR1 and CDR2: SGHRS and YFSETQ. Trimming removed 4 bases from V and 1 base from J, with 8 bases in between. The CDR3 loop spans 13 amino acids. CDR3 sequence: CASSPLPQETQYF. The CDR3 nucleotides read TGCGCCAGCAGCCCCCTCCCCCAAGAGACCCAGTACTTC.

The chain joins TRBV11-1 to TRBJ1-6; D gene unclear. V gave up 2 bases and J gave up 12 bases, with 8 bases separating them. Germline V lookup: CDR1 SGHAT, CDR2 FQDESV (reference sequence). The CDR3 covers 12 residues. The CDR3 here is CASSLRDLPLHF. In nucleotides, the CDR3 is TGTGCCAGCAGCTTACGAGACTTACCCCTCCACTTT. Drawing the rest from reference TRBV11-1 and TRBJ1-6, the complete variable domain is EAEVAQSPRYKITEKSQAVAFWCDPISGHATLYWYRQILGQGPELLVQFQDESVVDDSQLPKDRFSAERLKGVDSTLKIQPAELGDSAMYLCASSLRDLPLHFGNGTRLTVT.

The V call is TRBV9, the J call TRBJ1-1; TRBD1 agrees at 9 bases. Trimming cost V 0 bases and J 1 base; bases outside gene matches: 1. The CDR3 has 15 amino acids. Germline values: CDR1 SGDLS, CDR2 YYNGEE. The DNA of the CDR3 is TGTGCCAGCAGCGTAGAGGGACAGGGGAACACTGAAGCTTTCTTT. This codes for CASSVEGQGNTEAFF.

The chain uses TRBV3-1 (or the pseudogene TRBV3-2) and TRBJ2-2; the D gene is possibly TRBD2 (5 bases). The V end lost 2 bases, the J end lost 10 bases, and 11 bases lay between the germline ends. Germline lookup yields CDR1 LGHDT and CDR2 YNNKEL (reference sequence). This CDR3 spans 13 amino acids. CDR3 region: CASSQRGREELFF. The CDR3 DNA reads TGTGCCAGCAGCCAACGGGGTAGGGAGGAGCTGTTTTTT.

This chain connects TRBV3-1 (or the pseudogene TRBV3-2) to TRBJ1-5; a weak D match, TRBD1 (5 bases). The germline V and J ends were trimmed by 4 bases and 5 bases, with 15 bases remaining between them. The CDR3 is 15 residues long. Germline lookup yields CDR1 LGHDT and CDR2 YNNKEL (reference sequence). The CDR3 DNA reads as TGTGCCAGCAGCCTTACCGGGGGAGGAGATCAGCCCCAGCATTTT. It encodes CASSLTGGGDQPQHF.

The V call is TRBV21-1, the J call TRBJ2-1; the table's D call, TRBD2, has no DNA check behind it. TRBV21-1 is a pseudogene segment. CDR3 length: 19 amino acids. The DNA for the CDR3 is TGTGCCAGCAGCCCGCGAACCCACGTGTCTAGCGGGGGGGTAGGTGAGCAGTTCTTC. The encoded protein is CASSPRTHVSSGGVGEQFF.